This T cell receptor beta chain was recovered during a study of early T cells in non-severe SARS-CoV-2 infection. This CDR3 is built from 13 residues. Germline CDR1 and CDR2: MDHEN and SYDVKM. The germline V and J ends were trimmed by 5 bases and 2 bases, with 8 bases remaining between them. Individual cDNA molecules were tagged with unique molecular identifiers, the study reported. TCRdb re-derived calls from the 5' RACE reads in MiXCR, one entry per CDR3 protein. The sample includes 87,000 or so distinct CDR3 sequences, 14% seen only once; the top ten take around 6.4%. The V call is TRBV28, the J call TRBJ2-3; tentative D call: TRBD1 (6 bases). The sequence was obtained from an adult who was a healthcare worker with PCR-confirmed SARS-CoV-2 infection or an uninfected control (not recorded which). Material for sequencing was whole blood. CDR3 loop: CASSGDITDTQYF. In DNA, the CDR3 is TGTGCCAGCAGTGGGGACATCACAGATACGCAGTATTTT.